This TCR beta chain came from a study of technical replicates of blood from a few donors. Assay: immunoSEQ multiplex PCR; the TCRdb copy retains only in-frame clones and omits some. The repertoire includes roughly 50,000 clones, about 95% of them detected once, and about 3% sits in the top ten. The CDR3 consists of 13 residues. Between the trimmed V and J ends, which lost 6 bases and 4 bases, there was a span of 10 bases. CDR1 is KGHSH and CDR2 is LQKENI in the germline V gene. Sequencing was performed on PBMCs. The TCR sequence derives from a human donor in good health. Some clones in this sample may be carry-over from other donors' samples. The rearrangement links TRBV18 to TRBJ1-5; the D gene is possibly TRBD1 (6 bases). CDR3 nucleotide sequence: TGTGCCAGCTCGCCAGACAGGAATCAGCCCCAGCATTTT. Amino acids: CASSPDRNQPQHF. Full variable domain (rest looked up from reference TRBV18 and TRBJ1-5): NAGVMQNPRHLVRRRGQEARLRCSPMKGHSHVYWYRQLPEEGLKFMVYLQKENIIDESGMPKERFSAEFPKEGPSILRIQQVVRGDSAAYFCASSPDRNQPQHFGDGTRLSIL.